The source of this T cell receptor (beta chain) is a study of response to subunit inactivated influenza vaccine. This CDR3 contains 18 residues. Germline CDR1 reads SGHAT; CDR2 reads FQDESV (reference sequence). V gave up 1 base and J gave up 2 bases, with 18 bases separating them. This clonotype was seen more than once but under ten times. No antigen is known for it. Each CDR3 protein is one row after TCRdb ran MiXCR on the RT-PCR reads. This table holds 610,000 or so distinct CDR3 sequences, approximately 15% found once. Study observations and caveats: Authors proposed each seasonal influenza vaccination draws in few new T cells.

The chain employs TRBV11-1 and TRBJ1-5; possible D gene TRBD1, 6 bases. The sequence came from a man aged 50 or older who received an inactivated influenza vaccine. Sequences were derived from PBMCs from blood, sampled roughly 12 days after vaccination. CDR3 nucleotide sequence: TGTGCCAGCAGCTTAGACGGGACACCAGAAGGGCGCAATCAGCCCCAGCATTTT. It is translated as CASSLDGTPEGRNQPQHF.